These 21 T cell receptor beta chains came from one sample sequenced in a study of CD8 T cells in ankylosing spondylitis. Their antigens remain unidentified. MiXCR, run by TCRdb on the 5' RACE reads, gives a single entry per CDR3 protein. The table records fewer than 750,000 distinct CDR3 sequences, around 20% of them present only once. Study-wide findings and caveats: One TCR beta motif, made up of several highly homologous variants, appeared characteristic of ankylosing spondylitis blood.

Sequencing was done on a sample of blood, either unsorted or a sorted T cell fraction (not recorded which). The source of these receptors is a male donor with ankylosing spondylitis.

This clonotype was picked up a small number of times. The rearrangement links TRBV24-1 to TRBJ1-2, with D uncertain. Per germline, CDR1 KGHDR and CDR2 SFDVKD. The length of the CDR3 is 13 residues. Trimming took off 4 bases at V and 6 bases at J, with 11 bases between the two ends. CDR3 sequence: CATSDWTTDGYTF. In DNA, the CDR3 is TGTGCCACCAGTGACTGGACGACGGATGGCTACACCTTC.

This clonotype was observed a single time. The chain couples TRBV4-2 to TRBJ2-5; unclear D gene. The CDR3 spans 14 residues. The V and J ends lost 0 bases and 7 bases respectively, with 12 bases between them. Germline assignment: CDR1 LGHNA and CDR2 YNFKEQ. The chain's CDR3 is CASSQDAARGTQYF. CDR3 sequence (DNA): TGTGCCAGCAGCCAAGATGCGGCTCGAGGGACCCAGTACTTC.

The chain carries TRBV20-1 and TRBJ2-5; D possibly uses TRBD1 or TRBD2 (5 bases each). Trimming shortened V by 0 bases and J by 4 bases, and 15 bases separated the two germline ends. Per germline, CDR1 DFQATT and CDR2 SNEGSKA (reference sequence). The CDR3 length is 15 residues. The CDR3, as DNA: TGCAGTGCTAGAGATCGGGGCGGCCGAGGAGAGACCCAGTACTTC. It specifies CSARDRGGRGETQYF.

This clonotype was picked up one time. CDR3 sequence reads: CASSFGQGYEQFF. The CDR3 DNA reads TGTGCCAGCAGTTTTGGACAGGGCTACGAGCAGTTCTTC. The chain carries TRBV12-3 or TRBV12-4 and TRBJ2-1; 8 positions agree with TRBD1. V gave up 3 bases and J gave up 10 bases; unmatched junction bases: 5. The CDR3 loop spans 13 amino acids.

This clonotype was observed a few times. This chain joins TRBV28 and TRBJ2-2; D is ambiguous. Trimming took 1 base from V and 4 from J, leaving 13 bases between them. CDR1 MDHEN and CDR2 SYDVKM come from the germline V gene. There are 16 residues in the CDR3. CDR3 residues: CASSLSPGVSTGELFF. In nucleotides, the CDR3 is TGTGCCAGCAGTTTATCGCCGGGCGTAAGCACCGGGGAGCTGTTTTTT.

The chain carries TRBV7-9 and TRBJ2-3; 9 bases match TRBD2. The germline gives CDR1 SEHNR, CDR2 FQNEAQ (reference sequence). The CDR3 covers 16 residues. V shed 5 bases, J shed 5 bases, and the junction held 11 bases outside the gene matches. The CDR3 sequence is CASSIGTSSLVDTQYF. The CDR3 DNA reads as TGTGCCAGCAGCATCGGGACTAGCAGTCTGGTAGATACGCAGTATTTT. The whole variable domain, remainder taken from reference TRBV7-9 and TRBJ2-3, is DTGVSQNPRHKITKRGQNVTFRCDPISEHNRLYWYRQTLGQGPEFLTYFQNEAQLEKSRLLSDRFSAERPKGSFSTLEIQRTEQGDSAMYLCASSIGTSSLVDTQYFGPGTRLTVL.

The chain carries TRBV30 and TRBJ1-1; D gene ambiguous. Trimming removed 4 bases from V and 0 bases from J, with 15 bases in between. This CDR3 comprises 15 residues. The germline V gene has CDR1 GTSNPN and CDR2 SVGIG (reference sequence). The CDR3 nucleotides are TGTGCCTGGAACCGGGCCAAAACAATGAACACTGAAGCTTTCTTT. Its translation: CAWNRAKTMNTEAFF.

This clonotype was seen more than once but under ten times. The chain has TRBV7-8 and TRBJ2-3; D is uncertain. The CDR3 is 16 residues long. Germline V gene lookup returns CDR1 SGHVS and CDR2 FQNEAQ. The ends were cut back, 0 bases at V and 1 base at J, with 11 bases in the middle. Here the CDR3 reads CASSLARVFGTDTQYF. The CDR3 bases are TGTGCCAGCAGCTTAGCGAGAGTTTTTGGCACAGATACGCAGTATTTT.

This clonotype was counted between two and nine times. CDR3 coding DNA: TGTGCCAGCAGAACGGAGGGGCAGCCCCAGCATTTT. Protein: CASRTEGQPQHF. The gene calls are TRBV12-3 or TRBV12-4 and TRBJ1-5; D may be TRBD1 (5 bases). CDR3 size: 12 residues. V was clipped by 6 bases and J by 7 bases, with 10 bases between them.

CDR3 coding DNA: TGCGCCAGCAGCTTGGGTATTCAGGGTATGGATACGCAGTATTTT. Translated: CASSLGIQGMDTQYF. V gene TRBV5-1 combines with J gene TRBJ2-3; weak D call: TRBD1 (5 bases). The CDR3 extends over 15 amino acids. Germline V gene lookup returns CDR1 SGHRS and CDR2 YFSETQ. V dropped 0 bases and J dropped 6 bases, with 14 bases sitting between them.

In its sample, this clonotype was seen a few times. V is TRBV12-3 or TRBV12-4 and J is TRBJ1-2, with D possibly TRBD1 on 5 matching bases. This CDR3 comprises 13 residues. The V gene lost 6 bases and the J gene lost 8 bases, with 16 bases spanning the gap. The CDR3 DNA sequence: TGTGCCAGCAGCGATGGGCCTAACAGGGGCTACACCTTC. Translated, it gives CASSDGPNRGYTF.

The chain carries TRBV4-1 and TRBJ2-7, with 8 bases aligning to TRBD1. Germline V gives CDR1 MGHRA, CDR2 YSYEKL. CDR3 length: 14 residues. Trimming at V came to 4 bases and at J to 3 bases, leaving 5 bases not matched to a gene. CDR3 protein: CASSPRTGLYEQYF. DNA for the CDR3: TGCGCCAGCAGCCCACGGACAGGGCTCTACGAGCAGTACTTC.

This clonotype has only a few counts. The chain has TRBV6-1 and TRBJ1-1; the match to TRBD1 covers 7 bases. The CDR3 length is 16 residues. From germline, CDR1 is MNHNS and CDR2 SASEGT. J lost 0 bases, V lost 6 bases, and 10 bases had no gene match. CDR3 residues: CASSPAGGPMNTEAFF. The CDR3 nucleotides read TGTGCCAGCAGCCCGGCAGGGGGGCCTATGAACACTGAAGCTTTCTTT.

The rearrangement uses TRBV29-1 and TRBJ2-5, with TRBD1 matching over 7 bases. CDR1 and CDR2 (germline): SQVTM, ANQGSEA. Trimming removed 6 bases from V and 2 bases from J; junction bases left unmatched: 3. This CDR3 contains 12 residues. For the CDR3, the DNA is TGCAGCGTCCGGGACAGACAAGAGACCCAGTACTTC. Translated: CSVRDRQETQYF.

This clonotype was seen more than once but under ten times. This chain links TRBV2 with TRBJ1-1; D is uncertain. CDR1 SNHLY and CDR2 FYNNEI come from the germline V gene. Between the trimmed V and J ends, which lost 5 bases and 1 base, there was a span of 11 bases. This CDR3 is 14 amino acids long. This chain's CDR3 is CASSLFPPNTEAFF. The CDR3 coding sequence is TGTGCCAGCAGTCTTTTTCCTCCGAACACTGAAGCTTTCTTT.

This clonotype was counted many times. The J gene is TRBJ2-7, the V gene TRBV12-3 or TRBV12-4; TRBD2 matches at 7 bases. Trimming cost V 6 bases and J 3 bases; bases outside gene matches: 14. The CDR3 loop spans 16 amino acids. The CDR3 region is CASSSIASGFRYEQYF. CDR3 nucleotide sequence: TGTGCCAGCAGCTCAATCGCTAGCGGTTTTCGCTACGAGCAGTACTTC.

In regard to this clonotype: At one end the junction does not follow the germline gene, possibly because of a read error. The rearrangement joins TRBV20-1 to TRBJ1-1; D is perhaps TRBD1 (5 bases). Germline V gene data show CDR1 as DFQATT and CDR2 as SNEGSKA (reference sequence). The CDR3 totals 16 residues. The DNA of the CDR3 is TGCTGTGCTTTCACAATGGGACTAGCTCGCCCCGCTGAAGCTTTCTTT. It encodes CCAFTMGLARPAEAFF.

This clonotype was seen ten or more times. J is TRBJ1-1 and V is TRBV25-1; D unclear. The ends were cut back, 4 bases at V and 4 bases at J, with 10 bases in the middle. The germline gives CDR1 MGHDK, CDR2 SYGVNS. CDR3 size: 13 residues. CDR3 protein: CASSGGLGTEAFF. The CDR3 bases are TGTGCCAGCAGTGGTGGTTTGGGCACTGAAGCTTTCTTT.

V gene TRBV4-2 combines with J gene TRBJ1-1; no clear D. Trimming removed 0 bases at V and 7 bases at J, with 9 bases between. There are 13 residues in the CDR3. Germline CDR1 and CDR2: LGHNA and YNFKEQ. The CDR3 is CASSQERQLEAFF. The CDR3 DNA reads TGTGCCAGCAGCCAAGAAAGGCAGCTTGAAGCTTTCTTT.

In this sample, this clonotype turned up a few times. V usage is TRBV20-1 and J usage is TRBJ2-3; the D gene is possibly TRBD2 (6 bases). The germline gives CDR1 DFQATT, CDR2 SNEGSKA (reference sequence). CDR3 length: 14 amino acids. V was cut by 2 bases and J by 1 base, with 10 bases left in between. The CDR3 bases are TGCAGTGCTAGAAGAGGCGGGGGCACAGATACGCAGTATTTT. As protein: CSARRGGGTDTQYF.

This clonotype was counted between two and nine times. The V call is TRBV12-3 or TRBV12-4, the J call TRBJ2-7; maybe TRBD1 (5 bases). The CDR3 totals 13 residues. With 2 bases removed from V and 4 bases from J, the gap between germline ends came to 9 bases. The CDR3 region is CASSLIGDYEQYF. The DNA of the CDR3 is TGTGCCAGCAGTTTAATAGGGGATTACGAGCAGTACTTC.